This T cell receptor beta chain was recovered during a study of T cells after yellow fever vaccination. Study-level results: CD4 and CD8 compartments shared a small share of clonotypes, likely from convergent recombination. Within FACS-sorted repertoires, abundant clonotypes contaminating from the bulk population could be present.

With V trimmed by 4 bases and J by 2 bases, 7 bases remained unmatched. This CDR3 region has 18 residues. The germline V gene encodes CDR1 MNHEY and CDR2 SMNVEV (reference sequence). This clonotype appeared a few times. Its antigen is not identified. TCRdb ran MiXCR on the 5' RACE reads and lists one entry per CDR3 protein. Of 150,000 to 200,000 distinct CDR3 sequences in the sample, roughly 8.8% are singletons; the top ten hold around 33%. The rearrangement joins TRBV27 to TRBJ2-2; TRBD2 matches at 13 bases. The TCR was taken from a man younger than 35 who received the YFV17D yellow fever vaccine. Source: CD8+ T cells sorted from PBMCs, taken 45 days after the yellow fever booster vaccination. The CDR3 reads CASSYGTSGVFNTGELFF. CDR3 nucleotide sequence: TGTGCCAGCAGTTATGGGACTAGCGGGGTCTTCAACACCGGGGAGCTGTTTTTT.